This T cell receptor (beta chain) was identified in a study of T cell responses to AZD1222 COVID-19 vaccine. Study-level findings and limits: Just 5 or 6 AZD1222 recipients tested seropositive at baseline.

Using immunoSEQ multiplex PCR, the repertoire was profiled, and TCRdb retains in-frame clones only, with some absent. Among approximately 88,000 clones, about 89% were seen once, and the ten largest hold approximately 5.2%. CDR3 size: 14 residues. CDR1 MNHEY and CDR2 SVGAGI come from the germline V gene. Trimming pared 6 bases from V and 8 bases from J, leaving 19 bases between. Worth noting for this clone: The antigen remains undetermined.

This TCR derives from an adult who received the AZD1222 COVID-19 vaccine. This material consisted of peripheral blood, taken 28 days after the second AZD1222 dose. The chain recombines TRBV6-5 with TRBJ1-1; a weak D match, TRBD1 (5 bases). CDR3 in DNA: TGTGCCAGCAGCCCCTCCCGAGGGGTAGGGGAAGCTTTCTTT. It codes for CASSPSRGVGEAFF.